These 15 T cell receptor beta chains share one sample of origin, sequenced in a study of CD8 T cells in Susac syndrome. A quantity of about 0.5 to 1 ug RNA underwent reverse transcription using random hexamers. One entry per CDR3 protein results from TCRdb running MiXCR on the immunoSEQ multiplex PCR reads. Here the sample spans 150,000 to 200,000 distinct CDR3 sequences, roughly 90% being singletons. The specimen sequenced was CD4+ T cells from PBMCs. Every receptor here comes from a human donor with Susac syndrome.

J is TRBJ2-7 and V is TRBV7-9; no definite D call. Germline V lookup: CDR1 SEHNR, CDR2 FQNEAQ (reference sequence). This CDR3 has 14 residues. V was cut by 0 bases and J by 0 bases, with 6 bases left in between. CDR3 sequence reads: CASSLAGYSYEQYF. Written as DNA, the CDR3 is TGTGCCAGCAGCTTAGCGGGATACTCCTACGAGCAGTACTTC. Based on the CDR3 plus reference TRBV7-9 and TRBJ2-7, the full variable domain is DTGVSQNPRHKITKRGQNVTFRCDPISEHNRLYWYRQTLGQGPEFLTYFQNEAQLEKSRLLSDRFSAERPKGSFSTLEIQRTEQGDSAMYLCASSLAGYSYEQYFGPGTRLTVT.

As for this clonotype: Germline and junction disagree at one end, which may indicate a read error. J is TRBJ1-1 and V is TRBV29-1; possible D gene TRBD1, 6 bases. This CDR3 is 13 amino acids long. Per the germline V gene, CDR1 is SQVTM and CDR2 is ANQGSEA. CDR3 DNA sequence: TGCAGCGTTGATCGGGGGGCAAGCACTGAAGTTTTCTTT. Amino acid sequence: CSVDRGASTEVFF.

The chain links TRBV10-3 to TRBJ1-3; possible D gene TRBD1, 5 bases. Per germline, CDR1 ENHRY and CDR2 SYGVKD. Between the trimmed V and J ends, which lost 10 bases and 4 bases, there was a span of 20 bases. There are 15 residues in the CDR3. The CDR3 coding sequence is TGTGCCACTGAGCCGGGACCCCAACCGGGAAACACCATATATTTT. This encodes CATEPGPQPGNTIYF.

The chain is built from TRBV29-1 and TRBJ2-1; possible D gene TRBD1, 5 bases. V lost 0 bases, J lost 5 bases, and 17 bases lay in between. Per germline, CDR1 SQVTM and CDR2 ANQGSEA. CDR3 length equals 16 residues. In nucleotides, the CDR3 is TGCAGCGTTGAAGATCGTGCAGGGTCAAAGGACAATGAGCAGTTCTTC. This encodes CSVEDRAGSKDNEQFF.

This CDR3 reads CATLRGRQETQYF. In nucleotides, the CDR3 is TGTGCCACCTTAAGGGGACGCCAAGAGACCCAGTACTTC. The chain couples TRBV6-6 to TRBJ2-5, with D possibly being TRBD1 or TRBD2 (5 bases each). Germline V CDR1 and CDR2: MNHNY, SVGAGI (reference sequence). V was pared by 10 bases and J by 1 base, with 13 bases between. The CDR3 consists of 13 residues.

CDR3 residues: CASRISDIQETQYF. The CDR3 DNA follows: TGTGCCAGCAGGATTAGCGACATTCAAGAGACCCAGTACTTC. V gene TRBV12-3 or TRBV12-4 combines with J gene TRBJ2-5; TRBD2 might be the D (5 bases). The V end was cut by 6 bases, the J end by 2 bases, with 13 bases between. This CDR3 spans 14 amino acids.

The chain couples TRBV18 to TRBJ2-7; no definite D call. This CDR3 contains 13 residues. Germline loops: CDR1 KGHSH, CDR2 LQKENI. Between the trimmed V and J ends, which lost 3 bases and 1 base, there was a span of 7 bases. Here the CDR3 DNA reads TGTGCCAGCTCACCGTTAGCATCCTACGAGCAGTACTTC. As protein: CASSPLASYEQYF.

In this sample, this clonotype turned up a few times. The CDR3 DNA reads as TGCGCCAGCAGCCAAGGTACAGGGGATTACTACGAGCAGTACTTC. It is translated as CASSQGTGDYYEQYF. This chain connects TRBV4-1 to TRBJ2-7; 7 bases line up with TRBD1. V was pared by 1 base and J by 3 bases, with 6 bases of the junction left unmatched. In germline, CDR1 is MGHRA, CDR2 YSYEKL. The CDR3 covers 15 residues.

V and J are TRBV19 and TRBJ1-5; 7 positions agree with TRBD1. Trimming removed 5 bases from V and 5 bases from J; junction bases left unmatched: 6. The CDR3 is made up of 14 amino acids. From germline, CDR1 is LNHDA and CDR2 SQIVND (reference sequence). As DNA, the CDR3 is TGTGCCAGTAGTCAGACAGGGCCGTATCAGCCCCAGCATTTT. It is translated as CASSQTGPYQPQHF.

The chain uses TRBV12-3 or TRBV12-4 and TRBJ2-7; D not resolved. The V end was cut by 2 bases, the J end by 0 bases, with 5 bases between. The CDR3 loop spans 13 amino acids. The CDR3 DNA reads as TGTGCCAGCAGTTTACAGAGCTCCTACGAGCAGTACTTC. Protein sequence: CASSLQSSYEQYF.

The chain carries TRBV6-2 or TRBV6-3 and TRBJ1-6; 7 bases align to TRBD1. CDR3 length equals 16 residues. CDR1 and CDR2 (germline): MNHEY, SVGEGT. J was trimmed by 4 bases and V by 4 bases; bases with no gene match: 7. In nucleotides, the CDR3 is TGTGCCAGCAGTTCAGACAGGGAGACTTATAATTCACCCCTCCACTTT. Translation: CASSSDRETYNSPLHF.

The chain recombines TRBV3-1 with TRBJ1-1; 10 bases align to TRBD1. V was clipped by 4 bases and J by 5 bases; unmatched bases: 10. This CDR3 region has 16 residues. CDR1 LGHDT and CDR2 YNNKEL come from the germline V gene (reference sequence). DNA of the CDR3: TGTGCCAGCAGCCCAATATGGGACAGGGGCGAGACTGAAGCTTTCTTT. This gives the protein CASSPIWDRGETEAFF. The full variable domain, completed using reference TRBV3-1 and TRBJ1-1, is DTAVSQTPKYLVTQMGNDKSIKCEQNLGHDTMYWYKQDSKKFLKIMFSYNNKELIINETVPNRFSPKSPDKAHLNLHINSLELGDSAVYFCASSPIWDRGETEAFFGQGTRLTVV.

The V gene is TRBV7-9, the J gene TRBJ2-4, with 7 nucleotides matching TRBD1. V was clipped by 7 bases and J by 0 bases; unmatched bases: 3. The germline V gene has CDR1 SEHNR and CDR2 FQNEAQ (reference sequence). The CDR3 covers 14 residues. The CDR3 here is CASTRTGAKNIQYF. The DNA of the CDR3 is TGTGCCAGCACCAGGACAGGAGCCAAAAACATTCAGTACTTC.

The CDR3 region has the DNA TGTGCCAGCAGCGGCGCCTACGGGGCGGATCATCACATGTTTTTT. Translation gives CASSGAYGADHHMFF. The chain is built from TRBV9 and TRBJ1-4, with D possibly matching TRBD1 (5 bases). With 3 bases removed from V and 15 bases from J, the gap between germline ends came to 24 bases. Per the germline V gene, CDR1 is SGDLS and CDR2 is YYNGEE. This CDR3 region has 15 residues.

This clonotype appeared a single time. This chain uses TRBV28 with TRBJ2-7; 10 nucleotides agree with TRBD1. The V gene end was trimmed by 5 bases and the J gene end by 2 bases; junction bases not matched to a gene: 9. CDR1 MDHEN and CDR2 SYDVKM come from the germline V gene. The CDR3 covers 16 residues. The CDR3 DNA reads TGTGCCAGCAGTCGGGACAGGGGAACTACTACCTACGAGCAGTACTTC. Translation: CASSRDRGTTTYEQYF.